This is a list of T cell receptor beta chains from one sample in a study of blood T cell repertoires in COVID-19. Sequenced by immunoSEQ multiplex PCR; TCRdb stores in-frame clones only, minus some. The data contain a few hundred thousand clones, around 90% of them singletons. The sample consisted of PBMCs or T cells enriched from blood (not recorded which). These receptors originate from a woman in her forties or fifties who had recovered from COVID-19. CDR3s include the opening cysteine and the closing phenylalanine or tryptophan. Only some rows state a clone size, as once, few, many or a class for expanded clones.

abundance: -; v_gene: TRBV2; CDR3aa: CASSQSSNEKLFF
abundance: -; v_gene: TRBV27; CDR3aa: CASSLSRGRNTIYF
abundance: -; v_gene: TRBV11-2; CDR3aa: CASSPGLAVGTYEQYF
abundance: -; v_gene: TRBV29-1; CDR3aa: CSVVVGRGTTEAFF
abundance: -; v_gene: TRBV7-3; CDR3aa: CASSYGNTEAFF
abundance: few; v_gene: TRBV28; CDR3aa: CGAASGSSTDTQYF
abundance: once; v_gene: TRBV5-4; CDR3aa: CASSLGNRGDTEAFF
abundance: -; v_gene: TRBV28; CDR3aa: CASSQGVEAFF
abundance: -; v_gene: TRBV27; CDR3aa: CASRSLRGNTGELFF
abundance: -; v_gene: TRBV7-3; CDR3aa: CASSTLAGGFSNEQFF
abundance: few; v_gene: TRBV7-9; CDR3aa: CASSFSRGNYGYTF
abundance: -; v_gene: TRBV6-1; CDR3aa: CASSVYAYYRDPSNQPQHF
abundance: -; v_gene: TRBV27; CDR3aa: CASSFQGVSPLHF
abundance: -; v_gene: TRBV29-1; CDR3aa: CSARDSYEQYF
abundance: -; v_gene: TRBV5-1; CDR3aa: CASSSDRDTGELFF
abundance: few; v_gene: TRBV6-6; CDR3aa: CASRQDRGSHNEQFF
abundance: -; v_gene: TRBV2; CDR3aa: CASSSLRSAFYGYTF
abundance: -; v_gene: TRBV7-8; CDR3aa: CASSPTGNSPLHF
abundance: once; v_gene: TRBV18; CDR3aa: CASSPPGRENTGELFF
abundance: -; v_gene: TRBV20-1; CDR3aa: CSASLLNTIYF
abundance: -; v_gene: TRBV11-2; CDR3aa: CASSLEGQGHQPQHF
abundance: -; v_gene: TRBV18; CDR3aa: CASRAGGTEAFF
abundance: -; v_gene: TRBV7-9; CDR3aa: CASSPPVYAGILNEQFF
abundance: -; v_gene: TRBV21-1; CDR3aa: CARVERGRPNSPLHF
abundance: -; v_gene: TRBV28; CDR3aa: CASNYQGAGNTIYF
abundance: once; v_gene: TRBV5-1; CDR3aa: CTSSLGREFEQYF
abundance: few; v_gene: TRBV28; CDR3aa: CASRNSGQNYGYTF
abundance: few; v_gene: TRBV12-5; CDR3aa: CASGLRLAGNEQFF
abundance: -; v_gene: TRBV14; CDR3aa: CASNPLLGGPDTEAFF
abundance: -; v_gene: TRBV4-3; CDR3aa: CASSQDTGFDTQYF
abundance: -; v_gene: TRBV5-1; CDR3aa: CASSLGQGYNYEQYF
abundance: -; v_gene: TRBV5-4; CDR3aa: CASSFFLVTGPGYTF
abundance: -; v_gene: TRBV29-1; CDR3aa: CSTATETQETQYF
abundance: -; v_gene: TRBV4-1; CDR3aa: CASSQDQGQNTEAFF
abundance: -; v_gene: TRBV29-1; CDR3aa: CSVVDSGDQPQHF
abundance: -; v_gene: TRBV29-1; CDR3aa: CSVEGPLGTDTQYF
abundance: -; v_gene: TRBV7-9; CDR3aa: CASSLGQLLHEQFF